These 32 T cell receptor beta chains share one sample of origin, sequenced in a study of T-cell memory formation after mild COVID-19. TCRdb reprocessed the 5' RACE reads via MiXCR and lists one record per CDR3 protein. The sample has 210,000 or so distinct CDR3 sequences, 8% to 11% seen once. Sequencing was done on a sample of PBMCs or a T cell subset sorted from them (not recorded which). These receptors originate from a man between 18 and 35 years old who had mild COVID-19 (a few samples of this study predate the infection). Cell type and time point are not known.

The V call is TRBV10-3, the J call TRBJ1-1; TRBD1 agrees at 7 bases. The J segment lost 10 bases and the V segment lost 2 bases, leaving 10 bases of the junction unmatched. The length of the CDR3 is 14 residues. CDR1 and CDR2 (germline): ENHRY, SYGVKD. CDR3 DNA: TGTGCCATCAGTGAGCCGGAAGACAGGGTAGGAGCTTTCTTT. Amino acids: CAISEPEDRVGAFF.

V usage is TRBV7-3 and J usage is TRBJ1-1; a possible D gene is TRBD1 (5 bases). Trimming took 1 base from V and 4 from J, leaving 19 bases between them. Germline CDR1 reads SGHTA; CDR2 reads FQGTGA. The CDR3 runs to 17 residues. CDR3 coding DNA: TGTGCCAGCAGCTTAATGTCGGTGGGAGGACAAACCACTGAAGCTTTCTTT. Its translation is CASSLMSVGGQTTEAFF.

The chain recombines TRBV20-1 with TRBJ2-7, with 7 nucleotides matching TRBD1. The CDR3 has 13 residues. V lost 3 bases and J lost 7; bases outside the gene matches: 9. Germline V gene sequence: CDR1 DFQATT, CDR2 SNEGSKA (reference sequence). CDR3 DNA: TGCAGTGCTAGGGAACCGGGACAGCGGGAGCAGTACTTC. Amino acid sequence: CSAREPGQREQYF.

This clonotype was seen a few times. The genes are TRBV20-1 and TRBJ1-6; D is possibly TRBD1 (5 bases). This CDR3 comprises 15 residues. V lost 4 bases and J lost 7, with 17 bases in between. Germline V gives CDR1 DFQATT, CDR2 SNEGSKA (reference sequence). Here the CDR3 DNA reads TGCAGTGCTAATAGGGGCCAAATCGGGAATTCACCCCTCCACTTT. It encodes CSANRGQIGNSPLHF.

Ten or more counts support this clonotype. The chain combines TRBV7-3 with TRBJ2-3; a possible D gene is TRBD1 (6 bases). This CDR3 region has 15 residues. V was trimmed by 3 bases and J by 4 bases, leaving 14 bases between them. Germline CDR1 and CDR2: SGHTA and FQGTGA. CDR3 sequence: CASSFDRSVADTQYF. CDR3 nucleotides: TGTGCCAGCAGCTTCGACAGGAGTGTCGCAGATACGCAGTATTTT. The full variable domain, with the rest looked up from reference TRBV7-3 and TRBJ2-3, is GAGVSQTPSNKVTEKGKYVELRCDPISGHTALYWYRQSLGQGPEFLIYFQGTGAADDSGLPNDRFFAVRPEGSVSTLKIQRTERGDSAVYLCASSFDRSVADTQYFGPGTRLTVL.

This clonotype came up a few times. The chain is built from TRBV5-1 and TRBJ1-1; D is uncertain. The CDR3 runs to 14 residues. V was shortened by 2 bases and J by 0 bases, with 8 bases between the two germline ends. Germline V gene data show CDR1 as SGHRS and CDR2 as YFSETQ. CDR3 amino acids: CASSLLFMNTEAFF. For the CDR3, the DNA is TGCGCCAGCAGCTTACTCTTCATGAACACTGAAGCTTTCTTT.

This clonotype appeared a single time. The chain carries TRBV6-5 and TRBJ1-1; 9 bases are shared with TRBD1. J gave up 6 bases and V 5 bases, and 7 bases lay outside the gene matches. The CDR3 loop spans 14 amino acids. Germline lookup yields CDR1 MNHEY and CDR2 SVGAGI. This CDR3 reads CASSDPGTGSEAFF. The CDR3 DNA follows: TGTGCCAGCAGTGATCCCGGGACAGGGTCTGAAGCTTTCTTT.

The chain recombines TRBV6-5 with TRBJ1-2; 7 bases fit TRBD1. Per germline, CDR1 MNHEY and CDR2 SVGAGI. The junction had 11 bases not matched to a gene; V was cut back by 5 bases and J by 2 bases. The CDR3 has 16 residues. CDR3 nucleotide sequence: TGTGCCAGCAGTCATCCACCGGGACAGCCGAACTATGGCTACACCTTC. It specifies CASSHPPGQPNYGYTF.

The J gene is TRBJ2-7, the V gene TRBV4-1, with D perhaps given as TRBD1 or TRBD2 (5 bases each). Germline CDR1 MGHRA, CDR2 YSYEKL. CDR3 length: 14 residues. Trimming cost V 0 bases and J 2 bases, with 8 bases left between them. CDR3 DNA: TGCGCCAGCAGCCAAGACAGGGAGCCCTACGAGCAGTACTTC. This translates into CASSQDREPYEQYF.

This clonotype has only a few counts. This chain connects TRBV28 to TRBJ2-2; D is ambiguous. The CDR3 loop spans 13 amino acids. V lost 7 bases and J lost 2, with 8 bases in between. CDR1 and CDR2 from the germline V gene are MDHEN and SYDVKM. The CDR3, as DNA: TGTGCCAGCAAACAGACAAACACCGGGGAGCTGTTTTTT. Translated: CASKQTNTGELFF. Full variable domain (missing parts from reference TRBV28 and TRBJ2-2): DVKVTQSSRYLVKRTGEKVFLECVQDMDHENMFWYRQDPGLGLRLIYFSYDVKMKEKGDIPEGYSVSREKKERFSLILESASTNQTSMYLCASKQTNTGELFFGEGSRLTVL.

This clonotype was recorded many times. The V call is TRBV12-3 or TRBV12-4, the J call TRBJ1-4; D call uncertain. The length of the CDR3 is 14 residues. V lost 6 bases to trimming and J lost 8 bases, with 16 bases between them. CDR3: CASSRDGPREKLFF. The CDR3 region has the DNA TGTGCCAGCAGCCGAGACGGCCCGAGGGAAAAACTGTTTTTT.

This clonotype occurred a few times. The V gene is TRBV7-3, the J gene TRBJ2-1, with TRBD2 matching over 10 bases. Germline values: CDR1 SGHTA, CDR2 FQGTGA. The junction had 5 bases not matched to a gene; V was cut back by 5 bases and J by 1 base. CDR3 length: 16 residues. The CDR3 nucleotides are TGTGCCAGCAGCGCCAGCGGGGGGGCATCCTACAATGAGCAGTTCTTC. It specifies CASSASGGASYNEQFF.

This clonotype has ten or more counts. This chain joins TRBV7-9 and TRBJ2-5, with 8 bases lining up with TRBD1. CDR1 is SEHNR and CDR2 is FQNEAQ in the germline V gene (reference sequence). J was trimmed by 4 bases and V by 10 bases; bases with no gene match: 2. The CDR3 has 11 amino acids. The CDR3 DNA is TGTGCCATGCAGGGGGCAGAGACCCAGTACTTC. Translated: CAMQGAETQYF.

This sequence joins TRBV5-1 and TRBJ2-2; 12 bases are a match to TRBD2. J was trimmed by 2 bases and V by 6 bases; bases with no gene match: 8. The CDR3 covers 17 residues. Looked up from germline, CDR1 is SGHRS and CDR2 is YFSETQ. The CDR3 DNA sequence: TGCGCCAGCACAATACGGACTAGCGGGGCCAACACCGGGGAGCTGTTTTTT. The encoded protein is CASTIRTSGANTGELFF.

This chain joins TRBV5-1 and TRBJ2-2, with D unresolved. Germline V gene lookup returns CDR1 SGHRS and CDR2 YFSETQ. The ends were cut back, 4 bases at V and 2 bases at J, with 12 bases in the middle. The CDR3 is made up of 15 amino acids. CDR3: CASSLGGSNTGELFF. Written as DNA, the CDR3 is TGCGCCAGCAGCCTGGGCGGATCTAACACCGGGGAGCTGTTTTTT.

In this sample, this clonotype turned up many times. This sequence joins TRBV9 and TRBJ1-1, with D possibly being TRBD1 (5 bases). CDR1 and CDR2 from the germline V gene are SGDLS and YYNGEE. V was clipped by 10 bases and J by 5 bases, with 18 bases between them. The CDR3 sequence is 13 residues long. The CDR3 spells CASATGVETEAFF. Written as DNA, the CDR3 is TGTGCCTCAGCGACGGGGGTCGAGACTGAAGCTTTCTTT.

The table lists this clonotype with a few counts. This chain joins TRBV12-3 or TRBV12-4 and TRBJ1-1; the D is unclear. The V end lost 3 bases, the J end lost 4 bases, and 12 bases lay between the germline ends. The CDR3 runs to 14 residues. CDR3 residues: CASSFMGISTEAFF. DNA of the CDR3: TGTGCCAGCAGTTTTATGGGAATTAGCACTGAAGCTTTCTTT.

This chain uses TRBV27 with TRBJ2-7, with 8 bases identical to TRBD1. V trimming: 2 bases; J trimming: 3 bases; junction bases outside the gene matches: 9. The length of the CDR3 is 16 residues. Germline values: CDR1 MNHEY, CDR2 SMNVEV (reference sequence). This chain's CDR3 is CASSLAAVTGVYEQYF. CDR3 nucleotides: TGTGCCAGCAGTTTAGCCGCCGTGACAGGGGTCTACGAGCAGTACTTC.

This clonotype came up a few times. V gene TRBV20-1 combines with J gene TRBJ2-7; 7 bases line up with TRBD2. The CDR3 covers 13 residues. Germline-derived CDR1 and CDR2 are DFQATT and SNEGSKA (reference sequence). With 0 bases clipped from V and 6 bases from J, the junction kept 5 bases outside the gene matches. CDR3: CSAREKGGIEQYF. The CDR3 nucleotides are TGCAGTGCTAGAGAAAAGGGAGGGATCGAGCAGTACTTC.

CDR3 protein: CASSGTSGGYTF. In DNA, the CDR3 is TGTGCCAGCAGTGGTACCAGCGGGGGCTACACCTTC. The V and J genes are TRBV6-4 and TRBJ1-2; no definite D call. In germline, CDR1 is MRHNA, CDR2 SNTAGT. Trimming took 4 bases from V and 8 from J, leaving 11 bases between them. The CDR3 loop spans 12 amino acids.

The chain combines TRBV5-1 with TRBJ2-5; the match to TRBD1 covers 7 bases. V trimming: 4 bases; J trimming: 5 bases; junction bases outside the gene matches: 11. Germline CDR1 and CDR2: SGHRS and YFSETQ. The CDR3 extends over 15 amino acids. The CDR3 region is CASSRQTGQAETQYF. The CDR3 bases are TGCGCCAGCAGCAGACAGACAGGGCAGGCGGAGACCCAGTACTTC.

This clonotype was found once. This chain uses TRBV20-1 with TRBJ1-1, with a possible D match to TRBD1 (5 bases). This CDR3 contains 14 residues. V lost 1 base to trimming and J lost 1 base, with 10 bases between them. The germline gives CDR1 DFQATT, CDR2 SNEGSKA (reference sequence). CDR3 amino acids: CSARAPGGNTEAFF. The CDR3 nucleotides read TGCAGTGCTAGAGCTCCCGGGGGGAACACTGAAGCTTTCTTT.

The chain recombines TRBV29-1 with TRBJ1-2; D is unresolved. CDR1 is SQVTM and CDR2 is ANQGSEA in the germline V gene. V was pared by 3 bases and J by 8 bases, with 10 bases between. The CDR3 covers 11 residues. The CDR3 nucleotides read TGCAGCGTTGAGGTGGTCTGGGGCTACACCTTC. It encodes CSVEVVWGYTF.

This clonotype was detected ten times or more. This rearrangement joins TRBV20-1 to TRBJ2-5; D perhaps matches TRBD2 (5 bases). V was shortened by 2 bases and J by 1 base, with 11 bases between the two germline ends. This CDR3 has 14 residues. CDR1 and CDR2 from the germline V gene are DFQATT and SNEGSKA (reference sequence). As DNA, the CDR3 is TGCAGTGCTAGACCCGGGGTCTCCCAAGAGACCCAGTACTTC. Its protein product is CSARPGVSQETQYF.

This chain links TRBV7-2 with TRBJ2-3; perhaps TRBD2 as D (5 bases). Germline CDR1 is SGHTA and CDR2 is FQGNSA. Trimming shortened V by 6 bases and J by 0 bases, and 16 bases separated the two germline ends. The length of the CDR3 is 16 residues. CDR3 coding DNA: TGTGCCAGCAGACCTTCCGGACTGACGAGCACAGATACGCAGTATTTT. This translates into CASRPSGLTSTDTQYF.

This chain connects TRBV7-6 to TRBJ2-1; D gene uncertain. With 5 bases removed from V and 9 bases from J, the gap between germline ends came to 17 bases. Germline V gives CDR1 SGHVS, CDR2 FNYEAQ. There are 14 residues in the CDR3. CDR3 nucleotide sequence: TGTGCCAGCAGCGGACCGGCCGCCTCGGGTGAGCAGTTCTTC. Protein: CASSGPAASGEQFF.

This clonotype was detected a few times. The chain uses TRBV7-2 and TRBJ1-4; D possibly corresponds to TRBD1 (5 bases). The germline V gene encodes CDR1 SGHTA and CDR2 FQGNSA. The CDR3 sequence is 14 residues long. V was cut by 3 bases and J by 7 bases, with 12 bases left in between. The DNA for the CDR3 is TGTGCCAGCAGCTTGGGCCTTAGGGGTGAAAAACTGTTTTTT. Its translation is CASSLGLRGEKLFF.

The DNA for the CDR3 is TGTGCCAGCAGTTCCCCGGGCCAAACGGACGAGCAGTACTTC. Its protein is CASSSPGQTDEQYF. J is TRBJ2-7 and V is TRBV6-5; D remains unclear. Germline V lookup: CDR1 MNHEY, CDR2 SVGAGI. The CDR3 contains 14 residues. V was shortened by 4 bases and J by 5 bases, with 15 bases between the two germline ends.

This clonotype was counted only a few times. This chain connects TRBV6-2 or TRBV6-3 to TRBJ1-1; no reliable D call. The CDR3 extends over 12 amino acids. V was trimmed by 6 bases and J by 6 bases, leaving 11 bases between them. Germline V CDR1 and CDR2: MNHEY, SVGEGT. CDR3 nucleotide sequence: TGTGCCAGCAGAGATATGGAGGCTGAAGCTTTCTTT. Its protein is CASRDMEAEAFF.

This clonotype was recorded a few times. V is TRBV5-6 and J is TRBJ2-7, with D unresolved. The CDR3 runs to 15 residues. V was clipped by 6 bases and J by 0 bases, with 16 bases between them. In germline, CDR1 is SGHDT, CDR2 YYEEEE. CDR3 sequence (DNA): TGTGCCAGCACCATTAGGGCTAGAGGCTCCTACGAGCAGTACTTC. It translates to CASTIRARGSYEQYF.

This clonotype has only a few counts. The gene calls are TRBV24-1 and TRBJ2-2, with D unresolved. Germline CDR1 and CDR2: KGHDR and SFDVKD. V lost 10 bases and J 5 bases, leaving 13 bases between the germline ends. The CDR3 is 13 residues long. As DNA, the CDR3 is TGTGCCACGAACAGCCCCGAAACCGGGGAGCTGTTTTTT. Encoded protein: CATNSPETGELFF.

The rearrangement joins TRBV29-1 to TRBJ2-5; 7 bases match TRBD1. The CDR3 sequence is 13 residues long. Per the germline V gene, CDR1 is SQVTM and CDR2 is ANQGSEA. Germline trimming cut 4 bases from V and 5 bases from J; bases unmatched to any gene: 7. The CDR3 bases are TGCAGCGTTGGGACAGGCGGTTTGGAGACCCAGTACTTC. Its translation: CSVGTGGLETQYF.